This TCR beta chain was profiled in a study of T cells expressing NK-cell markers (dated by TCRdb to 2018 to 2020). Broadly, across the study: TCR beta-chain repertoires were profiled in sorted CD3+CD56+NKG2C+, CD3+CD56+NKG2C- and CD3+CD56-NKG2C+ T-cell subsets from roughly eight donors. Of the eight sequenced donors, seven were found to be HCMV-seropositive and one was found to be HCMV-seronegative. The eight sequenced donors were randomly selected healthy volunteers, three men and five women. The libraries were sequenced on Illumina HiSeq 2000/2500, MiSeq or NextSeq, producing 2 x 150 bp reads.

To determine HCMV serostatus, a commercial ELISA kit was used to detect HCMV-specific IgG in serum. Ficoll density gradient centrifugation was used to isolate peripheral blood mononuclear cells from blood. In the case of this clonotype: Its binding antigen is unknown.

The germline V gene (reference sequence) yields DFQATT for CDR1 and SNEGSKA for CDR2. The CDR3 contains 13 residues, cysteine and phenylalanine counted. No DNA accompanies this entry. Paper-wide results and their limitations: Those dominant clonotypes were again the most abundant among CD3+CD56-NKG2C+ cells in four donors, at about 25-60.1%. Whether the expanded NKG2C-expressing T cell clones were specific for HCMV antigens was left unclear. In a handful of donors, the dominant CD3+CD56+NKG2C+ clonotypes ranked among the top 10 CD8+ clonotypes, making up about 1.0-7.5% of CD8+ T cells.

Sequencing was carried out with an Illumina HiSeq 2000. The TCR beta cDNA libraries were made using 5'RACE template switching, a step that added both a universal primer site and unique molecular identifiers. cDNA synthesis was primed from the TCR beta constant segment and was followed by two successive PCR amplification steps. The authors' pipeline ran thus. MIGEC handled demultiplexing of the reads and grouping by UMI, while MiTCR was used to assemble and quantify clonotypes. To exclude erroneous sequences, any TCR cDNA sequence not supported by at least two reads was discarded. Downstream repertoire analysis used the tcR package, and clonotypes were matched across fractions by CDR3 nucleotide sequence plus V segment. VDJmatch was used to annotate antigen specificity against VDJdb, with one amino acid substitution in CDR3 permitted. The reads were reprocessed in TCRdb, with one entry per CDR3 protein sequence and no accompanying DNA. The V and J calls and clone size are TCRdb's, not the authors'. The sample table on file contains 200,000 to 300,000 distinct CDR3 sequences. The ten largest clones represent roughly 0.4% of the sample.

The source is a man aged 18 to 29 in good health. Donor details come from another sample of the same person, matched by shared clones. The sample comprised blood T cells: a sorted CD56 or NKG2C T cell subset, CD4+ or CD8+ T cells, or bulk PBMC T cells (not recorded which). Recombination linked TRBV20-1 to TRBJ2-3; TCRdb calls TRBD2, which cannot be checked without DNA. This receptor carries the CDR3 CSARGGTSDTQYF.